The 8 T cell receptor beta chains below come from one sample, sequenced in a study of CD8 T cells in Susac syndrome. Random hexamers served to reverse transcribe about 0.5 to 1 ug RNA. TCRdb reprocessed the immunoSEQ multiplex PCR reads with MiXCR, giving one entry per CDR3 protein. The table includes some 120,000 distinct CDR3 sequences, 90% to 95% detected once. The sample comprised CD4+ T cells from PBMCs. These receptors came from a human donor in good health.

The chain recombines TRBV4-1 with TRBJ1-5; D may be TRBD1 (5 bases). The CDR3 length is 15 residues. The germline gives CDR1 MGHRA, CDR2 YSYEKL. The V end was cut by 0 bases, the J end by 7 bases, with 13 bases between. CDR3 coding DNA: TGCGCCAGCAGCCAAGAATGGGGGGTGGGGCAGCCCCAGCATTTT. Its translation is CASSQEWGVGQPQHF.

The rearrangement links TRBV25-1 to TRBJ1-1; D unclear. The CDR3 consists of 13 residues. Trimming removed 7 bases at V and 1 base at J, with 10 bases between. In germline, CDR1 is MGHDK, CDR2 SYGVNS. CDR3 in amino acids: CASTFGRNTEAFF. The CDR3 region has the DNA TGTGCCAGCACCTTTGGGAGGAACACTGAAGCTTTCTTT.

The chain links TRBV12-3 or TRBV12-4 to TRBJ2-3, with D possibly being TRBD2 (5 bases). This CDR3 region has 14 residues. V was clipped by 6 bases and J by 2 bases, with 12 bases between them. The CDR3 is CASRRSDLTDTQYF. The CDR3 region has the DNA TGTGCCAGCAGGCGTAGCGATCTCACAGATACGCAGTATTTT.

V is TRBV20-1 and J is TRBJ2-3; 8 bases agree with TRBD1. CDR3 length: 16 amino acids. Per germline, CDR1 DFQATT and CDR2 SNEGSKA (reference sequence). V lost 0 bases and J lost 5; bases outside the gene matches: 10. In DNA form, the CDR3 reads TGCAGTGCTAGAGATCGGACAGGGCAAATTAGAGATACGCAGTATTTT. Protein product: CSARDRTGQIRDTQYF.

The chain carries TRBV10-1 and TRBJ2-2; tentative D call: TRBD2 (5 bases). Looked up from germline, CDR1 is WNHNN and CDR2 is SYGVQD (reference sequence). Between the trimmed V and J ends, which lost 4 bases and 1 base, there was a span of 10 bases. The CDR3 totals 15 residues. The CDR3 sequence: CASSADSMNTGELFF. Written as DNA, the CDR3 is TGCGCCAGCAGTGCGGACTCGATGAACACCGGGGAGCTGTTTTTT.

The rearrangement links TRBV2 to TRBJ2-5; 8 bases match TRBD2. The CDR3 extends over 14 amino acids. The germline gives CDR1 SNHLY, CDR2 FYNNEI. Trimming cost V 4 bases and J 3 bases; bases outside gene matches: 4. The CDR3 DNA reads TGTGCCAGCAGTGGAAAACTAGCGGAAGAGACCCAGTACTTC. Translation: CASSGKLAEETQYF.

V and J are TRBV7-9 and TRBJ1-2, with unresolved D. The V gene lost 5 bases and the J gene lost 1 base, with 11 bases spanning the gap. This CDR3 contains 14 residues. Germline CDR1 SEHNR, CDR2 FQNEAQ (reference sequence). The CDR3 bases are TGTGCCAGCAGCCCCGGTGAGGGTAACTATGGCTACACCTTC. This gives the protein CASSPGEGNYGYTF. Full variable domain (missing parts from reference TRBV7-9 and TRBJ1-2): DTGVSQNPRHKITKRGQNVTFRCDPISEHNRLYWYRQTLGQGPEFLTYFQNEAQLEKSRLLSDRFSAERPKGSFSTLEIQRTEQGDSAMYLCASSPGEGNYGYTFGSGTRLTVV.

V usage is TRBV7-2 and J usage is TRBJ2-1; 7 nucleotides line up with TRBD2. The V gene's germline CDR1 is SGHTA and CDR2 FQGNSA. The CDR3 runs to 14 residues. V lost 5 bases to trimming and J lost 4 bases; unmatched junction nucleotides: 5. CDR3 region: CASSPGLLYNEQFF. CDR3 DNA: TGTGCCAGCAGCCCGGGACTACTTTACAATGAGCAGTTCTTC.